The 20 T cell receptor beta chains given below trace back to one sample, sequenced in a study of response to subunit inactivated influenza vaccine. From the RT-PCR reads, TCRdb called clonotypes with MiXCR, one entry per CDR3 protein. The profile covers hundreds of thousands of distinct CDR3 sequences, with around 13% appearing a single time and 5.5% to 7% taken by the ten largest. Sequenced material: PBMCs from blood, taken approximately 15 days before vaccination. Receptors originate from a man aged 50-60 years who received an inactivated influenza vaccine.

The table lists this clonotype with a few counts. V and J are TRBV3-1 and TRBJ2-7, with D maybe TRBD1 (6 bases). Germline V lookup: CDR1 LGHDT, CDR2 YNNKEL (reference sequence). This CDR3 contains 15 residues. V lost 6 bases, J lost 2 bases, and 17 bases lay in between. The CDR3 region is CASRRSLTGTYEQYF. The CDR3 DNA sequence: TGTGCCAGCAGGAGGAGCCTGACAGGTACCTACGAGCAGTACTTC.

This clonotype was detected a few times. This chain connects TRBV24-1 to TRBJ2-1; 8 bases align to TRBD2. J gave up 6 bases and V 1 base, and 10 bases lay outside the gene matches. Germline V gene lookup returns CDR1 KGHDR and CDR2 SFDVKD. This CDR3 has 17 amino acids. The CDR3: CATSDFSGRGGLNEQFF. CDR3 coding DNA: TGTGCCACCAGTGATTTTTCGGGTCGCGGGGGGCTCAATGAGCAGTTCTTC.

This clonotype was counted many times. In DNA form, the CDR3 reads TGCGCCAGCAGCTTGGCTAGAAACACAGATACGCAGTATTTT. Amino acids: CASSLARNTDTQYF. The V and J genes are TRBV5-1 and TRBJ2-3; D ambiguous. V lost 0 bases and J lost 2, with 7 bases in between. Looked up from germline, CDR1 is SGHRS and CDR2 is YFSETQ. The CDR3 totals 14 residues.

This clonotype was seen many times. This chain links TRBV4-3 with TRBJ2-7; D is ambiguous. V was trimmed by 0 bases and J by 1 base, leaving 13 bases between them. Germline V CDR1 and CDR2: LGHNA, YSLEER. This CDR3 comprises 16 residues. CDR3 protein: CASSQDSLTVSYEQYF. CDR3 DNA sequence: TGCGCCAGCAGCCAAGATTCCCTGACCGTTTCCTACGAGCAGTACTTC.

CDR3 DNA: TGTGCCAGCAGCCAAGAAGGTGCAGGAGGAGGGACCCAGTACTTC. This sequence encodes CASSQEGAGGGTQYF. The V call is TRBV4-2, the J call TRBJ2-5, with a tentative D call TRBD2 (5 bases). With 0 bases removed from V and 7 bases from J, the gap between germline ends came to 15 bases. Germline V gene sequence: CDR1 LGHNA, CDR2 YNFKEQ. The CDR3 totals 15 residues.

Only a few counts were recorded for this clonotype. This chain joins TRBV20-1 and TRBJ2-1; 13 bases agree with TRBD2. Unmatched junction bases numbered 6, after V lost 7 bases and J lost 0 bases. CDR1 is DFQATT, CDR2 SNEGSKA, per germline (reference sequence). CDR3 length: 16 amino acids. The CDR3, as DNA: TGCAGTGGCCGACTAGCGGGAGGCCTCTCCTACAATGAGCAGTTCTTC. This translates into CSGRLAGGLSYNEQFF.

This clonotype was picked up a small number of times. The chain employs TRBV5-1 and TRBJ2-7, with 7 bases identical to TRBD1. Germline V gene lookup returns CDR1 SGHRS and CDR2 YFSETQ. CDR3 size: 15 residues. V was pared by 4 bases and J by 0 bases, with 7 bases of the junction left unmatched. The CDR3 sequence is CASSLDRPHSYEQYF. DNA for the CDR3: TGCGCCAGCAGCCTGGACAGGCCCCACTCCTACGAGCAGTACTTC.

J is TRBJ2-3 and V is TRBV12-3 or TRBV12-4; perhaps D is TRBD1 or TRBD2 (5 bases each). This CDR3 region has 12 residues. Trimming stripped 4 bases from V and 8 bases from J, with 10 bases between. For the CDR3, the DNA is TGTGCCAGCAGTTGGGGACCGGGTACGCAGTATTTT. Its translation is CASSWGPGTQYF.

The chain links TRBV7-2 to TRBJ2-2; D may be TRBD2 (5 bases). Per germline, CDR1 SGHTA and CDR2 FQGNSA. The CDR3 extends over 15 amino acids. V was clipped by 2 bases and J by 7 bases, with 14 bases between them. Written as DNA, the CDR3 is TGTGCCAGCAGCTTATCCGGGAAGCGCAACGGGGAGCTGTTTTTT. Its translation: CASSLSGKRNGELFF.

The chain has TRBV7-9 and TRBJ1-2, with D unclear. Germline loops: CDR1 SEHNR, CDR2 FQNEAQ (reference sequence). This CDR3 has 14 residues. Trimming pared 7 bases from V and 6 bases from J, leaving 18 bases between. For the CDR3, the DNA is TGTGCCAGCATCAAACCCCGAGAGAGGCATGGCTACACCTTC. It translates to CASIKPRERHGYTF.

This clonotype was seen a few times. The chain carries TRBV28 and TRBJ2-1; 15 bases line up with TRBD2. J gave up 0 bases and V 2 bases, and 11 bases lay outside the gene matches. CDR3 length: 21 residues. Germline V lookup: CDR1 MDHEN, CDR2 SYDVKM. CDR3 coding DNA: TGTGCCAGCAGTTTAAACTCGGGACTAGCGGGAGGTTCGAGCTCCTACAATGAGCAGTTCTTC. The encoded protein is CASSLNSGLAGGSSSYNEQFF.

This clonotype was detected a few times. The chain couples TRBV7-2 to TRBJ2-2; D gene uncertain. Trimming shortened V by 5 bases and J by 8 bases, and 12 bases separated the two germline ends. The CDR3 has 13 residues. CDR1 is SGHTA and CDR2 is FQGNSA in the germline V gene. CDR3 in DNA: TGTGCCAGCAGCGCATCAGCCCAGGGGGAGCTGTTTTTT. Encoded protein: CASSASAQGELFF.

This clonotype appeared a few times. The chain joins TRBV4-1 to TRBJ2-5; 10 positions match TRBD2. CDR1 MGHRA and CDR2 YSYEKL come from the germline V gene. This CDR3 has 17 residues. The V gene end was trimmed by 0 bases and the J gene end by 2 bases; junction bases not matched to a gene: 6. The CDR3 DNA follows: TGCGCCAGCAGCCAAGATAGGAGCGGGGGGGCTCAAGAGACCCAGTACTTC. Amino acids: CASSQDRSGGAQETQYF.

V usage is TRBV29-1 and J usage is TRBJ1-3; D call uncertain. The CDR3 has 13 amino acids. Trimming removed 5 bases from V and 0 bases from J, with 8 bases in between. Germline-derived CDR1 and CDR2 are SQVTM and ANQGSEA. The CDR3 protein is CSVSEYSGNTIYF. The CDR3, as DNA: TGCAGCGTTTCAGAATACTCTGGAAACACCATATATTTT.

The CDR3 coding sequence is TGTGCCAGCAGGACAAGGCCAGGCGGAGAGACCCAGTACTTC. Translated, it gives CASRTRPGGETQYF. This chain joins TRBV5-6 and TRBJ2-5, with D unresolved. The CDR3 runs to 14 residues. Trimming took 5 bases from V and 4 from J, leaving 15 bases between them. The germline gives CDR1 SGHDT, CDR2 YYEEEE.

This clonotype was picked up many times. The genes are TRBV29-1 and TRBJ2-5, with TRBD2 matching 10 bases. V lost 2 bases and J lost 5; bases outside the gene matches: 5. Germline V gives CDR1 SQVTM, CDR2 ANQGSEA. CDR3 size: 14 residues. The CDR3 spells CSVELAGEGETQYF. In DNA form, the CDR3 reads TGCAGCGTTGAACTAGCGGGAGAGGGTGAGACCCAGTACTTC.

V and J are TRBV3-1 and TRBJ2-1; 8 nucleotides match TRBD1. The CDR3 extends over 17 amino acids. The V segment lost 2 bases and the J segment 0 bases; nucleotides outside the gene matches: 6. CDR1 and CDR2 (germline): LGHDT, YNNKEL (reference sequence). The CDR3 coding sequence is TGTGCCAGCAGCCAACAGGGGGCGGTGAGCTCCTACAATGAGCAGTTCTTC. Translation: CASSQQGAVSSYNEQFF.

The genes are TRBV20-1 and TRBJ2-6, with 7 bases lining up with TRBD1. CDR1 DFQATT and CDR2 SNEGSKA come from the germline V gene (reference sequence). The CDR3 has 17 amino acids. V was clipped by 1 base and J by 0 bases; unmatched bases: 6. For the CDR3, the DNA is TGCAGTGCTAGAGGTAGGACAGGATCCTCTGGGGCCAACGTCCTGACTTTC. Its protein is CSARGRTGSSGANVLTF.

In this sample, this clonotype turned up a few times. This sequence joins TRBV20-1 and TRBJ2-7, with 8 positions matching TRBD2. Trimming cost V 5 bases and J 2 bases; bases outside gene matches: 8. CDR3 size: 14 residues. Germline CDR1 DFQATT, CDR2 SNEGSKA (reference sequence). This chain's CDR3 is CSAYPAGVPYEQYF. CDR3 DNA sequence: TGCAGTGCTTACCCAGCGGGAGTTCCCTACGAGCAGTACTTC.

There are a few counts of this clonotype. The chain employs TRBV6-1 and TRBJ2-4; either TRBD1 or TRBD2 may supply D (6 bases each). V was clipped by 3 bases and J by 9 bases, with 27 bases between them. The CDR3 has 18 residues. CDR1 is MNHNS and CDR2 is SASEGT in the germline V gene. CDR3 amino acids: CASSDKFYVGGHLGIQYF. CDR3 DNA: TGTGCCAGCAGTGATAAGTTTTATGTGGGGGGCCACCTCGGCATTCAGTACTTC.